This T cell receptor (beta chain) was recorded in a study of regulatory T cells in long-lasting Graves disease. This clonotype was counted a few times. The antigen remains undetermined. Trimming removed 3 bases from V and 4 bases from J, with 11 bases in between. Germline CDR1 reads MNHNS; CDR2 reads SASEGT. CDR3 length equals 14 residues. The TCR beta library used iRepertoire HTBI primers with Arm-PCR amplification of CDR3. TCRdb reanalysed the multiplex PCR reads using MiXCR and keeps one entry per CDR3 protein. The data hold 530,000 or so distinct CDR3 sequences, with around an eighth observed a single time. Study outcomes and limitations: It was in persistent disease that TRBV28, TRBJ1-2 and TRBJ2-5 were favored.

The time point here: newly diagnosed GD, antithyroid drugs for less than 3 months. Making the TCR library involved RNA that had been extracted from PBMCs. These records were also assigned to another study, of T cells in Graves' hyperthyroidism and ophthalmopathy. According to that study: Pregnant or lactating patients were excluded, as were those with uncontrolled infection or other autoimmune disease. Used for diagnoses were clinical symptoms, serum thyroxine and TRAb, thyroid ultrasound and orbital computed tomography. HTBI primers were the set used in a first-round RT-PCR of the TCR CDR3.

This receptor was obtained from a man aged 25 to 45 with Graves disease. V gene TRBV6-1 combines with J gene TRBJ2-3; a weak D match, TRBD1 (5 bases). Sample: peripheral blood mononuclear cells (PBMCs), taken at new diagnosis, from a patient treated with antithyroid drugs. Written as DNA, the CDR3 is TGTGCCAGCAGTGACTTTGGGGCCGCAGATACGCAGTATTTT. Translated: CASSDFGAADTQYF.